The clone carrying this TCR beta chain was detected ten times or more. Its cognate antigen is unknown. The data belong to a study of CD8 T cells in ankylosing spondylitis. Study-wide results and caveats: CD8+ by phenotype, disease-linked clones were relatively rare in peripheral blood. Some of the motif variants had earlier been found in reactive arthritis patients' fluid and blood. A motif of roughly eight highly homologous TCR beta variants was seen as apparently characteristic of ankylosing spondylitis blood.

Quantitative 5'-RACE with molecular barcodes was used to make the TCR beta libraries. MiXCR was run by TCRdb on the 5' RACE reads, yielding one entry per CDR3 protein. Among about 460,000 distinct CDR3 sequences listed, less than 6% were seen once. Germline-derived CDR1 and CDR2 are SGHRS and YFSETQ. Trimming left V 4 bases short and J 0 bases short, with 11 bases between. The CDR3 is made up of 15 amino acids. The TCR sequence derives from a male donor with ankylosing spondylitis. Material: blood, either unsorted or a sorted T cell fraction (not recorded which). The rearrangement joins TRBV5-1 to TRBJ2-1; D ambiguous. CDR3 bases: TGCGCCAGCAGCCAGGACGGCAACTCCTACAATGAGCAGTTCTTC. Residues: CASSQDGNSYNEQFF.